This TCR beta chain originates from a study of T cell repertoires in cytomegalovirus infection. Looking at the study overall: CMV epitopes in the study were HLA-C-restricted (recently identified) and HLA-B-restricted (well studied). Both a matching HLA type and CMV infection were indicated by public TCR beta signatures.

Whole-study results and caveats: CMV carriers with the relevant HLA were identified by cumulative public TCR beta family frequency. Dominating the ex vivo response were TCR beta clonotypes that were CMV-specific and HLA-C-restricted.

TCRdb re-derived calls from the reads in MiXCR, one entry per CDR3 protein. The sample lists approximately 81,000 distinct CDR3 sequences, 20% to 30% occurring once. In the case of this clonotype: The target antigen is unknown.

The V gene lost 4 bases and the J gene lost 3 bases, with 12 bases spanning the gap. The CDR3 runs 14 residues. CDR1 and CDR2 (germline): SGHVT, SQSDAQ. Sample: CD8+ T cells from cultured PBMCs, taken from culture after CMV antigen stimulation. This receptor was obtained from a human donor in good health (CMV status not recorded). Some clones in this sample may be carry-over from other donors' samples. J is TRBJ1-2 and V is TRBV7-4; D remains ambiguous. The CDR3 here is CASSSVDGDYGYTF. The DNA of the CDR3 is TGTGCCAGCAGCTCAGTAGACGGCGACTATGGCTACACCTTC.